A selection of T cell receptor beta chains follows, all from one sample in a study of CD8+ T cells in alopecia areata. Only in-frame clones appear in the TCRdb table, and some are missing; sequencing was by immunoSEQ multiplex PCR. The data hold some 130,000 clones, with around 50% observed a single time. Source: CD4+ T cells sorted from blood, taken at week 0. The receptors were sampled from a human donor with alopecia areata. Each CDR3 is given with its conserved first and last residue. D genes are given only for firm matches. Clone size is shown for a subset of rows, as once, few, many or a class of expanded clone.

d_gene,v_gene,j_gene,abundance,CDR3nt,CDR3aa
.,TRBV7-2,TRBJ1-4,.,TGTGCCAGCAGCTTCAGGGCCGGGGATGAAAAACTGTTTTTT,CASSFRAGDEKLFF
.,TRBV5-4,TRBJ1-1,few,TGTGCCAGCAGCTCGGAAGGACGGCTGAACACTGAAGCTTTCTTT,CASSSEGRLNTEAFF
.,TRBV13,TRBJ1-4,few,TGTGCCAGCAGCTTACGGGCCAGGGAGGCAAAACTGTTTTTT,CASSLRAREAKLFF
.,TRBV7-2,TRBJ2-3,few,TGTGCCAGCACCCGAATGGGCGGCACAGATACGCAGTATTTT,CASTRMGGTDTQYF
TRBD1,TRBV27,TRBJ2-5,few,TGTGCCAGCAGTTCCCCGGGACAGGGGTGGGAGACCCAGTACTTC,CASSSPGQGWETQYF
.,TRBV7-3,TRBJ1-1,.,TGTGCCAGCACGATTAACACTGAAGCTTTCTTT,CASTINTEAFF
.,TRBV5-6,TRBJ1-1,once,TGTGCCTCCCACCGTGGGGACACTGAAGCTTTCTTT,CASHRGDTEAFF
.,TRBV7-8,TRBJ2-7,.,TGTGCCAGCAGCTTAGATGGGAGGGAGCAGTACTTC,CASSLDGREQYF
.,TRBV6-5,TRBJ2-3,few,TGTGCCACCGGAGAGTTCACAGATACGCAGTATTTT,CATGEFTDTQYF
TRBD2,TRBV18,TRBJ2-5,.,TGTGCCAGCTCACTGACTAGCGGGACACGGGAGACCCAGTACTTC,CASSLTSGTRETQYF
.,TRBV7-3,TRBJ2-3,.,TGTGCCAGCAGCCACCCATTGGGGGCGGGGGGCACAGATACGCAGTATTTT,CASSHPLGAGGTDTQYF
.,TRBV27,TRBJ1-2,.,TGTGCCAGCAGTTTTATGCCCCGGTTCGGGAGCTATGGCTACACCTTC,CASSFMPRFGSYGYTF
.,TRBV6-5,TRBJ2-2,.,TGTGCCAGCAGTACTAGGACCGGGGAGCTGTTTTTT,CASSTRTGELFF
.,TRBV7-2,TRBJ1-1,.,TGTGCCAGCAGCGTCGACAGGAAATTTGAAGCTTTCTTT,CASSVDRKFEAFF
TRBD1,TRBV2,TRBJ2-2,.,TGTGCCAGCAGTGGCACAGGGGTTCACGGGGAGCTGTTTTTT,CASSGTGVHGELFF
TRBD1,TRBV7-2,TRBJ1-1,few,TGTGCCAGCAGCCCCTATCCGGGACAGGGCACTGAAGCTTTCTTT,CASSPYPGQGTEAFF
.,TRBV6-5,TRBJ1-2,.,TGTGCCAGCAGATTGGGTGCATCTAACTATGGCTACACCTTC,CASRLGASNYGYTF
TRBD1,TRBV4-2,TRBJ2-7,.,TGTGCCAGCAGCCACCCGGGACAGGGGACTTACGAGCAGTACTTC,CASSHPGQGTYEQYF
TRBD1,TRBV28,TRBJ1-1,.,TGTGCCAGCAGCTTCCCGCAGGGGGCCTTTAGGACCACTGAAGCTTTCTTT,CASSFPQGAFRTTEAFF
.,TRBV9,TRBJ1-4,.,TGTGCCAGCAGCATCAGCGCGGAGGAGGGGGAAAAACTGTTTTTT,CASSISAEEGEKLFF
.,TRBV19,TRBJ2-5,.,TGTGCCAGTAGTGTAGAAGAGACCCAGTACTTC,CASSVEETQYF
.,TRBV15,TRBJ2-1,.,TGTGCCACCAGCAGAGATCTAAGGGACTTCAATGAGCAGTTCTTC,CATSRDLRDFNEQFF
TRBD1,TRBV30,TRBJ1-2,.,TGTGCCTGGACAGGGGGCGACTCCTATGGCTACACCTTC,CAWTGGDSYGYTF
TRBD2,TRBV27,TRBJ2-3,.,TGTGCCAGCGCCGCGGGAGTGCGCACAGATACGCAGTATTTT,CASAAGVRTDTQYF
.,TRBV7-9,TRBJ2-7,.,TGTGCCAGCAGCTATACCTACGAGCAGTACTTC,CASSYTYEQYF
.,TRBV10-3,TRBJ1-1,.,TGTGCCATCAGTACAGACAGGAACACTGAAGCTTTCTTT,CAISTDRNTEAFF
.,TRBV9,TRBJ1-1,.,TGTGCCAGCAGCCCTAGGGGACAGAACACTGAAGCTTTCTTT,CASSPRGQNTEAFF
.,TRBV27,TRBJ1-2,few,TGTGCCAGCAGTTTACTGGGACGGGACTATGGCTACACCTTC,CASSLLGRDYGYTF
.,TRBV30,TRBJ1-1,few,TGTGCCTGGAGTGCCCCTAGGCCCCTCCGAAATACTGAAGCTTTCTTT,CAWSAPRPLRNTEAFF
.,TRBV6-1,TRBJ1-1,.,TGTGCCAGCAGGCAGTTAGGGGGCACTGAAGCTTTCTTT,CASRQLGGTEAFF
TRBD2,TRBV2,TRBJ2-3,.,TGTGCCAGCAGCCGTAGCGGGGCAATCACAGATACGCAGTATTTT,CASSRSGAITDTQYF
.,TRBV29-1,TRBJ2-3,.,TGCAGCGTTTCCCAAACAGGGACTGCAGATACGCAGTATTTT,CSVSQTGTADTQYF
.,TRBV15,TRBJ2-7,.,TGTGCCACCAGCAGAGATCCCTCCTACGAGCAGTACTTC,CATSRDPSYEQYF
.,TRBV5-4,TRBJ2-5,once,TGTGCCAGCTTTGACAGCGTAGAGACCCAGTACTTC,CASFDSVETQYF
.,TRBV6-5,TRBJ1-5,.,TGTGCCAGCAGTTACTTTTTCCAGGGCGGCCAGCCCCAGCATTTT,CASSYFFQGGQPQHF
TRBD1,TRBV5-6,TRBJ2-2,few,TGTGCCAGCAGCTCCTCGGGACAGGGGAGGAGTTACACCGGGGAGCTGTTTTTT,CASSSSGQGRSYTGELFF
.,TRBV5-1,TRBJ2-7,.,TGCGCCAGCAGGGGAGCGTCCTACGAGCAGTACTTC,CASRGASYEQYF
.,TRBV6-1,TRBJ1-5,.,TGTGCCAGCAGTGAAGCCCAGGGCTCCTATAGCAATCAGCCCCAGCATTTT,CASSEAQGSYSNQPQHF
TRBD1,TRBV7-8,TRBJ2-5,.,TGTGCCAGCAGCCCGCGAAGACCACAGGGGGATCAAGAGACCCAGTACTTC,CASSPRRPQGDQETQYF
TRBD2,TRBV7-2,TRBJ2-1,.,TGTGCCAGCAGACTAGCGGGAGGGAATGAGCAGTTCTTC,CASRLAGGNEQFF
TRBD2,TRBV4-3,TRBJ2-7,.,TGCGCCAGCAGCCAAGCGACTAGCGGGGGTTCCTACGAGCAGTACTTC,CASSQATSGGSYEQYF
TRBD1,TRBV10-3,TRBJ1-2,.,TGTGCCATCACCGCATCCGAAGGGGGCCACCCGACTAACTATGGCTACACCTTC,CAITASEGGHPTNYGYTF
TRBD2,TRBV7-3,TRBJ2-1,.,TGTGCCAGCAGCTTAAATTTACTAGCGGGAACAAATGAGCAGTTCTTC,CASSLNLLAGTNEQFF
.,TRBV10-3,TRBJ2-5,.,TGTGCCATCAGTGGGGGGGGCGAGACCCAGTACTTC,CAISGGGETQYF
TRBD2,TRBV2,TRBJ2-3,.,TGTGCCAGCAGAGGGACTAGCGGGGGTGCGCAGTATTTT,CASRGTSGGAQYF